The 30 T cell receptor beta chains listed next were all sequenced from one sample in a study of shared clonotypes between healthy human individuals (dated by TCRdb to 2018 to 2021). CD8 naive samples were CD45RO-negative cells positively selected for CCR7, giving a CD45RA+CCR7+ population that excluded TemRA cells. The library came from the immunoSEQ multiplex PCR assay. TCRdb carries this immuneACCESS record with in-frame sequences only. Its versions omit some clonotypes, under half of them owing to an unresolved V gene in the studies checked, with the rest unexplained. The sample table holds around 580,000 clones, of which roughly 98% were seen once. The ten most abundant clones make up approximately 0.33% of the sample. The sequencing sample was made of naive CD8+ T cells sorted from blood. The sample's cell subset or site label, in plain terms: CD45RA+CCR7+. All receptors derive from a man aged 30-40 years in good health.

V is TRBV7-8 and J is TRBJ2-1; D remains unclear. With 2 bases removed from V and 0 bases from J, the gap between germline ends came to 11 bases. Germline CDR1 SGHVS, CDR2 FQNEAQ. This CDR3 comprises 16 residues. CDR3 sequence (DNA): TGTGCCAGCAGCTTATCTGGCTTCAGCTCCTACAATGAGCAGTTCTTC. It yields the protein CASSLSGFSSYNEQFF.

This clone was seen only once. The CDR3 region is CASSLALTSGRARFF. The CDR3 DNA sequence: TGTGCCAGCAGCTTAGCTTTAACTAGCGGGAGGGCCCGGTTCTTC. The chain joins TRBV7-6 to TRBJ2-1; 13 bases fit TRBD2. CDR1 is SGHVS, CDR2 FNYEAQ, per germline. This CDR3 has 15 amino acids. V gave up 0 bases and J gave up 15 bases; unmatched junction bases: 8.

This rearrangement joins TRBV29-1 to TRBJ2-5; maybe TRBD1 (6 bases). Trimming shortened V by 1 base and J by 9 bases, and 21 bases separated the two germline ends. Germline assignment: CDR1 SQVTM and CDR2 ANQGSEA. The CDR3 loop spans 15 amino acids. The CDR3 protein is CSVEGLAGDDGAQYF. The CDR3, as DNA: TGCAGCGTTGAAGGTTTGGCAGGGGATGATGGTGCCCAGTACTTC.

This clone was recorded once. The V gene is TRBV7-8, the J gene TRBJ2-1; no reliable D call. Germline V lookup: CDR1 SGHVS, CDR2 FQNEAQ. V was pared by 3 bases and J by 3 bases, with 12 bases between. The CDR3 is 15 amino acids. The CDR3 sequence: CASSLLVAIYNEQFF. The CDR3 DNA sequence: TGTGCCAGCAGCTTGTTGGTAGCAATCTACAATGAGCAGTTCTTC.

The V gene is TRBV5-1, the J gene TRBJ2-5, with 8 bases aligning to TRBD2. This CDR3 region has 15 residues. Germline V gene sequence: CDR1 SGHRS, CDR2 YFSETQ. V lost 3 bases, J lost 1 base, and 5 bases stayed unmatched. The CDR3, as DNA: TGCGCCAGCAGCTACCCAGCGGGGGCCCAAGAGACCCAGTACTTC. This translates into CASSYPAGAQETQYF.

The chain employs TRBV5-1 and TRBJ2-6, with D perhaps matching TRBD2 (6 bases). The V end was cut by 0 bases, the J end by 4 bases, with 14 bases between. This CDR3 comprises 17 residues. Per germline, CDR1 SGHRS and CDR2 YFSETQ. Written as DNA, the CDR3 is TGCGCCAGCAGCTTGGGGGACTGGTATACCGGGGCCAACGTCCTGACTTTC. It encodes CASSLGDWYTGANVLTF.

The chain couples TRBV29-1 to TRBJ2-7; TRBD2 agrees at 14 bases. The germline V gene has CDR1 SQVTM and CDR2 ANQGSEA. The CDR3 loop spans 16 amino acids. V shed 0 bases and J 4 bases; nucleotides not matched to a gene: 5. The CDR3 region has the DNA TGCAGCGTTGAAGAAGCGACTAGCGGGAGGGAATACGAGCAGTACTTC. Translated, it gives CSVEEATSGREYEQYF.

This chain connects TRBV29-1 to TRBJ2-6; D gene ambiguous. The V gene lost 4 bases and the J gene lost 2 bases, with 6 bases spanning the gap. Germline V gene lookup returns CDR1 SQVTM and CDR2 ANQGSEA. The CDR3 sequence is 13 residues long. In DNA, the CDR3 is TGCAGCGTTGGGGAAACTGGGGCCAACGTCCTGACTTTC. It encodes CSVGETGANVLTF.

This sequence joins TRBV7-9 and TRBJ2-7; the match to TRBD1 covers 7 bases. V gave up 4 bases and J gave up 4 bases; unmatched junction bases: 10. CDR3 length: 15 amino acids. Germline V lookup: CDR1 SEHNR, CDR2 FQNEAQ (reference sequence). The CDR3 protein is CASSSYRGGAYEQYF. For the CDR3, the DNA is TGTGCCAGCAGCTCCTACAGGGGTGGTGCGTACGAGCAGTACTTC.

The chain combines TRBV7-9 with TRBJ2-3; TRBD2 agrees at 7 bases. The J segment lost 3 bases and the V segment lost 5 bases, leaving 8 bases of the junction unmatched. The CDR3 is made up of 15 amino acids. Germline V gene lookup returns CDR1 SEHNR and CDR2 FQNEAQ (reference sequence). DNA for the CDR3: TGTGCCAGCAGCCCCAAAACGGGAGGAACAGATACGCAGTATTTT. It specifies CASSPKTGGTDTQYF.

V usage is TRBV7-9 and J usage is TRBJ2-5; TRBD2 agrees at 11 bases. This CDR3 has 17 residues. J lost 4 bases, V lost 2 bases, and 9 bases had no gene match. Germline V lookup: CDR1 SEHNR, CDR2 FQNEAQ (reference sequence). DNA of the CDR3: TGTGCCAGCAGCTTATTGGCTAGCGGGAGGTTGGGAGAGACCCAGTACTTC. Translating gives CASSLLASGRLGETQYF.

The J gene is TRBJ2-2, the V gene TRBV9, with a weak D call TRBD2 (5 bases). The germline CDR1 and CDR2 sequences are SGDLS and YYNGEE. CDR3 length equals 16 residues. Trimming removed 0 bases from V and 0 bases from J, with 9 bases in between. The CDR3 DNA reads as TGTGCCAGCAGCGTAGAAGAGGGCGCGAACACCGGGGAGCTGTTTTTT. Its protein product is CASSVEEGANTGELFF. Full variable domain (outside the CDR3, taken from reference TRBV9 and TRBJ2-2): DSGVTQTPKHLITATGQRVTLRCSPRSGDLSVYWYQQSLDQGLQFLIQYYNGEERAKGNILERFSAQQFPDLHSELNLSSLELGDSALYFCASSVEEGANTGELFFGEGSRLTVL.

The DNA of the CDR3 is TGTGCCAGCAGCTTATCCCTGACCGGGGAGCTGTTTTTT. Residues: CASSLSLTGELFF. V gene TRBV7-3 combines with J gene TRBJ2-2, with D unclear. There are 13 residues in the CDR3. Germline V gives CDR1 SGHTA, CDR2 FQGTGA. V was clipped by 2 bases and J by 5 bases, with 6 bases between them.

This clone was found once. The chain links TRBV13 to TRBJ2-1; D remains unclear. The CDR3 sequence is 18 residues long. Trimming pared 2 bases from V and 7 bases from J, leaving 24 bases between. The germline V gene has CDR1 PRHDT and CDR2 FYEKMQ (reference sequence). The CDR3 is CASSLKASPWVSSNEQFF. The DNA of the CDR3 is TGTGCCAGCAGCTTAAAGGCAAGCCCCTGGGTTTCGTCTAATGAGCAGTTCTTC.

J is TRBJ1-2 and V is TRBV29-1, with D uncertain. Trimming removed 0 bases at V and 5 bases at J, with 10 bases between. The CDR3 loop spans 13 amino acids. CDR1 is SQVTM and CDR2 is ANQGSEA in the germline V gene. In nucleotides, the CDR3 is TGCAGCGTTGAAGAAGCAGCTTTATATGGCTACACCTTC. Translated: CSVEEAALYGYTF.

The chain recombines TRBV7-6 with TRBJ2-1, with 11 bases matching TRBD2. With 6 bases clipped from V and 8 bases from J, the junction kept 9 bases outside the gene matches. The CDR3 sequence is 15 residues long. Per germline, CDR1 SGHVS and CDR2 FNYEAQ. The CDR3 coding sequence is TGTGCCAGCAGTCCTTATACTAGCGGGAGCGATGAGCAGTTCTTC. Translating gives CASSPYTSGSDEQFF.

CDR3 protein: CSVVQGSPYEQYF. The CDR3, as DNA: TGCAGCGTTGTACAGGGCTCCCCCTACGAGCAGTACTTC. The rearrangement links TRBV29-1 to TRBJ2-7; D possibly corresponds to TRBD1 (6 bases). Germline values: CDR1 SQVTM, CDR2 ANQGSEA. V dropped 4 bases and J dropped 2 bases, with 12 bases sitting between them. The CDR3 loop spans 13 amino acids.

In the case of this clone: At the DNA level, this CDR3 is encoded by other sequences in the same sample as well. In DNA, the CDR3 is TGTGCCTCCTCGGGTAATGAGCAGTTCTTC. It encodes CASSGNEQFF. The V gene is TRBV9, the J gene TRBJ2-1; D ambiguous. The CDR3 has 10 amino acids. V was pared by 10 bases and J by 7 bases, with 9 bases between. CDR1 is SGDLS and CDR2 is YYNGEE in the germline V gene.

The chain has TRBV6-6 and TRBJ2-5; no clear D. The CDR3 consists of 13 residues. V was shortened by 2 bases and J by 4 bases, with 8 bases between the two germline ends. In germline, CDR1 is MNHNY, CDR2 SVGAGI (reference sequence). This CDR3 is CASSYLVLETQYF. CDR3 DNA: TGTGCCAGCAGTTACCTAGTGTTAGAGACCCAGTACTTC.

The chain employs TRBV6-1 and TRBJ2-2; 9 bases fit TRBD1. The CDR3 loop spans 12 amino acids. CDR1 and CDR2 (germline): MNHNS, SASEGT. CDR3 amino acids: CKTGGDTGELFF. The CDR3 DNA sequence: TGTAAGACAGGGGGGGACACCGGGGAGCTGTTTTTT.

This sequence joins TRBV20-1 and TRBJ1-1, with D maybe TRBD1 (6 bases). The CDR3 sequence is 10 residues long. Germline CDR1 reads DFQATT; CDR2 reads SNEGSKA (reference sequence). The CDR3 DNA sequence: TGCAGAGGGGGGACCACTGAAGCTTTCTTT. It is translated as CRGGTTEAFF.

This sequence joins TRBV28 and TRBJ2-3, with TRBD1 matching 9 bases. The J segment lost 6 bases and the V segment lost 5 bases, leaving 9 bases of the junction unmatched. The CDR3 is 15 residues long. Germline V gene sequence: CDR1 MDHEN, CDR2 SYDVKM. The CDR3 spells CASSPRDRVSDTQYF. The CDR3 DNA reads TGTGCCAGCAGTCCCCGGGACAGGGTATCTGATACGCAGTATTTT.

The table lists this clone with a count of one. This sequence joins TRBV28 and TRBJ2-3, with TRBD1 matching 10 bases. V trimming: 8 bases; J trimming: 0 bases; junction bases outside the gene matches: 5. Germline CDR1 reads MDHEN; CDR2 reads SYDVKM. The CDR3 totals 15 residues. The CDR3 reads CASRDRGRSTDTQYF. CDR3 coding DNA: TGTGCCAGCCGGGACAGGGGACGTAGCACAGATACGCAGTATTTT.

The chain recombines TRBV7-9 with TRBJ2-7, with D maybe TRBD2 (5 bases). Deletions cut 6 bases from V and 2 bases from J, with 17 bases between. The CDR3 has 15 residues. Germline CDR1 reads SEHNR; CDR2 reads FQNEAQ (reference sequence). The CDR3 bases are TGTGCCAGCAGTTCTCTGGTGGACTCCCCCTACGAGCAGTACTTC. This gives the protein CASSSLVDSPYEQYF. Complete variable domain (other parts from reference TRBV7-9 and TRBJ2-7): DTGVSQNPRHKITKRGQNVTFRCDPISEHNRLYWYRQTLGQGPEFLTYFQNEAQLEKSRLLSDRFSAERPKGSFSTLEIQRTEQGDSAMYLCASSSLVDSPYEQYFGPGTRLTVT.

V usage is TRBV4-2 and J usage is TRBJ2-1; D might be TRBD2 (6 bases). Trimming shortened V by 1 base and J by 10 bases, and 8 bases separated the two germline ends. The CDR3 runs 12 residues. CDR1 is LGHNA and CDR2 is YNFKEQ in the germline V gene. In nucleotides, the CDR3 is TGTGCCAGCAGCCAAGCGAGCGGGGAGCAGTTCTTC. Translating it yields CASSQASGEQFF.

This sequence joins TRBV5-4 and TRBJ2-7; D gene uncertain. Germline values: CDR1 SGHNT, CDR2 YYREEE (reference sequence). Trimming took 0 bases from V and 4 from J, leaving 8 bases between them. This CDR3 contains 13 residues. The CDR3, as DNA: TGTGCCAGCAGCTTGGGGTTTAGTTACGAGCAGTACTTC. It translates to CASSLGFSYEQYF.

This CDR3 reads CASSGNLGLAANNEQFF. The CDR3, as DNA: TGTGCCAGCAGCGGAAACTTAGGACTAGCGGCCAACAATGAGCAGTTCTTC. This chain links TRBV5-5 with TRBJ2-1; 10 bases are shared with TRBD2. In germline, CDR1 is SGHKS, CDR2 YYEKEE (reference sequence). J was trimmed by 5 bases and V by 4 bases; bases with no gene match: 12. The CDR3 has 17 amino acids.

This clone was recorded a few times. The V gene is TRBV27, the J gene TRBJ2-7; the match to TRBD2 covers 14 bases. This CDR3 has 15 residues. In germline, CDR1 is MNHEY, CDR2 SMNVEV (reference sequence). The ends lost 5 bases at V and 4 bases at J; junction bases unmatched: 4. In DNA, the CDR3 is TGTGCCAGCAGTACCGGGACTAGCGGGAGATACGAGCAGTACTTC. It translates to CASSTGTSGRYEQYF.

This clone showed up just once. The chain employs TRBV7-8 and TRBJ2-5; D assignment may be TRBD1 or TRBD2 (5 bases each). Germline assignment: CDR1 SGHVS and CDR2 FQNEAQ. Between the trimmed V and J ends, which lost 8 bases and 4 bases, there was a span of 20 bases. This CDR3 comprises 15 residues. CDR3 residues: CASFGRDGGRETQYF. The CDR3 nucleotides are TGTGCCAGCTTCGGTCGGGATGGGGGAAGAGAGACCCAGTACTTC. The variable domain in full, completed from reference TRBV7-8 and TRBJ2-5, reads GAGVSQSPRYKVAKRGQDVALRCDPISGHVSLFWYQQALGQGPEFLTYFQNEAQLDKSGLPSDRFFAERPEGSVSTLKIQRTQQEDSAVYLCASFGRDGGRETQYFGPGTRLLVL.

The chain recombines TRBV2 with TRBJ2-3, with D unresolved. This CDR3 has 13 residues. V dropped 4 bases and J dropped 4 bases, with 9 bases sitting between them. CDR1 is SNHLY, CDR2 FYNNEI, per germline. The CDR3 region has the DNA TGTGCCAGCAGTGGGGCCGAACCAGATACGCAGTATTTT. Encoded protein: CASSGAEPDTQYF.